Listed below are T cell receptor beta chains from one sample, sequenced in a study of cytomegalovirus exposure and HLA in healthy donors. Sequenced by immunoSEQ multiplex PCR; TCRdb stores in-frame clones only, minus some. The table lists about 98,000 clones, over 65% of them singletons. Sequenced sample: PBMCs. The receptors were gathered from a male donor in good health and CMV-seronegative. Both conserved end residues are part of each CDR3. D genes are given only for firm matches. Rows give clone size only sometimes, using once, few, many, or a class for an expanded clone.

d_call j_call v_call clone_size cdr3_length cdr3_aa cdr3_nt
TRBD2 TRBJ2-7 TRBV7-2 - 19 CASSSTNSGRFGRHYEQYF TGTGCCAGCAGCTCCACCAATAGCGGGAGATTCGGTCGTCACTACGAGCAGTACTTC
TRBD1 TRBJ2-5 TRBV4-3 - 16 CASSHLIGTGVETQYF TGCGCCAGCAGCCACTTAATTGGGACAGGGGTTGAGACCCAGTACTTC
TRBD1 TRBJ1-2 TRBV19 few 17 CASSISPRRDRLEGYTF TGTGCCAGTAGTATCTCCCCTCGCCGGGACAGGCTAGAAGGCTACACCTTC
- TRBJ1-5 TRBV29-1 - 14 CSVVQTHSNQPQHF TGCAGCGTTGTACAGACGCATAGCAATCAGCCCCAGCATTTT
TRBD1 TRBJ1-1 TRBV5-1 - 15 CASRPSQGGKTSAFF TGCGCCAGCCGTCCGTCACAGGGGGGGAAAACGTCGGCTTTCTTT
TRBD2 TRBJ2-7 TRBV2 - 14 CAITQREGLNEQYF TGTGCCATTACACAGCGGGAGGGGTTGAACGAGCAGTACTTC
- TRBJ1-2 TRBV6-4 - 13 CASSQGSDYGYTF TGTGCCAGCAGTCAGGGGTCGGACTATGGCTACACCTTC
TRBD2 TRBJ2-2 TRBV9 - 15 CASSVSGSDTGELFF TGTGCCAGCAGCGTTAGCGGGAGCGACACCGGGGAGCTGTTTTTT
- TRBJ1-2 TRBV7-9 - 13 CASSRGGGYGYTF TGTGCCAGCAGCCGAGGGGGGGGCTATGGCTACACCTTC
TRBD2 TRBJ2-3 TRBV9 - 15 CASSTSGRVADTQYF TGTGCCAGCTCGACTAGCGGGAGGGTTGCAGATACGCAGTATTTT
TRBD2 TRBJ2-1 TRBV2 - 16 CASRDRTSGRYNEQFF TGTGCCAGCAGAGACCGGACTAGCGGGAGGTACAATGAGCAGTTCTTC
- TRBJ2-1 TRBV27 few 15 CASTATGPPYNEQFF TGTGCCAGCACCGCGACAGGTCCACCCTACAATGAGCAGTTCTTC
TRBD2 TRBJ2-3 TRBV9 - 23 CASSVGSGSSSGRPFISTDTQYF TGTGCCAGCAGCGTAGGTTCTGGTAGTTCTAGCGGGAGACCTTTTATAAGCACAGATACGCAGTATTTT
- TRBJ1-1 TRBV5-8 few 12 CASSRTNTEAFF TGTGCCAGCAGCCGGACAAACACTGAAGCTTTCTTT
- TRBJ1-4 TRBV15 - 14 CATSRRVLGEKLFF TGTGCCACCAGCCGCAGGGTGCTCGGTGAAAAACTGTTTTTT
- TRBJ2-5 TRBV29-1 once 13 CSVAVTTGETQYF TGCAGCGTTGCGGTCACCACCGGGGAGACCCAGTACTTC
TRBD2 TRBJ2-1 TRBV7-3 - 15 CASSPQGLAPSEQFF TGTGCCAGCAGCCCCCAAGGACTAGCCCCAAGTGAGCAGTTCTTC
- TRBJ1-5 TRBV5-4 once 13 CASSFTPNQPQHF TGTGCCAGCAGCTTTACTCCGAATCAGCCCCAGCATTTT
TRBD2 TRBJ2-7 TRBV27 once 15 CASSLREGEPYEQYF TGTGCCAGCAGTTTAAGGGAGGGAGAACCCTACGAGCAGTACTTC
- TRBJ2-1 TRBV18 - 15 CASSPRGREVNEQFF TGTGCCAGCTCACCAAGGGGGAGGGAAGTCAATGAGCAGTTCTTC
- TRBJ2-1 TRBV28 - 17 CASSEQGRLPPYNEQFF TGTGCCAGCAGTGAACAGGGCCGACTGCCCCCCTACAATGAGCAGTTCTTC
TRBD2 TRBJ2-3 TRBV18 - 21 CASSRTTPGLAGGPGTDTQYF TGTGCCAGCTCACGAACAACCCCGGGACTAGCGGGAGGGCCCGGCACAGATACGCAGTATTTT
TRBD1 TRBJ2-7 TRBV28 - 15 CASSLGQALPYEQYF TGTGCCAGCAGTTTAGGACAGGCCCTACCCTACGAGCAGTACTTC
- TRBJ1-1 TRBV9 few 13 CASSIQTNTEAFF TGTGCCAGCAGCATACAGACGAACACTGAAGCTTTCTTT
TRBD2 TRBJ2-2 TRBV9 once 16 CASSARTSGYTGELFF TGTGCCAGCAGCGCCAGGACTAGCGGATACACCGGGGAGCTGTTTTTT
- TRBJ2-7 TRBV7-2 few 14 CASSLERVSYEQYF TGTGCCAGCAGCTTAGAGCGGGTCTCCTACGAGCAGTACTTC
TRBD1 TRBJ2-7 TRBV5-6 once 16 CASSSGQDFKSYEQYF TGTGCCAGCAGCTCCGGACAGGATTTCAAATCCTACGAGCAGTACTTC
- TRBJ1-5 TRBV30 - 14 CAWSGGGGNQPQHF TGTGCCTGGAGTGGAGGGGGTGGCAATCAGCCCCAGCATTTT
- TRBJ2-1 TRBV7-2 - 14 CASSSGTNRNEQFF TGTGCCAGCAGCTCCGGGACAAACAGAAATGAGCAGTTCTTC
- TRBJ2-5 TRBV27 - 12 CASRSGKETQYF TGTGCCAGCAGGTCAGGAAAAGAGACCCAGTACTTC
- TRBJ1-3 TRBV30 - 15 CAWSVMANSGNTIYF TGTGCCTGGAGTGTAATGGCAAACTCTGGAAACACCATATATTTT
- TRBJ1-2 TRBV2 - 17 CASSVDTGWWGNYGYTF TGTGCCAGCAGTGTCGATACAGGGTGGTGGGGTAACTATGGCTACACCTTC
TRBD2 TRBJ2-7 TRBV27 - 18 CASSLSGTSGFYGYEQYF TGTGCCAGCAGTTTAAGTGGGACTAGCGGTTTTTACGGCTACGAGCAGTACTTC
- TRBJ1-2 TRBV2 once 15 CASSGAEQDRDGYTF TGTGCCAGCAGTGGCGCGGAACAGGATAGGGATGGCTACACCTTC
- TRBJ2-1 TRBV9 few 17 CASSDGLVLSSYNEQFF TGTGCCAGCAGCGATGGACTCGTTTTGAGCTCCTACAATGAGCAGTTCTTC
TRBD1 TRBJ2-2 TRBV29-1 - 15 CSVLGTGVNTGELFF TGCAGCGTTCTTGGGACAGGTGTGAACACCGGGGAGCTGTTTTTT
TRBD1 TRBJ1-1 TRBV5-5 - 17 CASSQGGGTGQYTEAFF TGTGCCAGCAGCCAAGGCGGGGGGACAGGGCAATACACTGAAGCTTTCTTT
- TRBJ1-4 TRBV5-1 few 15 CASSLETGLNEKLFF TGCGCCAGCAGCTTGGAAACAGGCCTTAATGAAAAACTGTTTTTT
TRBD2 TRBJ2-7 TRBV27 - 13 CASSSGLPYEQYF TGTGCCAGCAGTTCGGGACTACCGTACGAGCAGTACTTC
- TRBJ2-5 TRBV5-4 once 14 CASSRNRGQETQYF TGTGCCAGCAGCCGAAACCGGGGGCAAGAGACCCAGTACTTC
- TRBJ2-1 TRBV6-5 few 16 CASSYTPTSSYNEQFF TGTGCCAGCAGTTACACCCCGACTAGTTCCTACAATGAGCAGTTCTTC
- TRBJ2-4 TRBV30 - 15 CAWSYRSLAKNIQYF TGTGCCTGGAGTTACAGGAGTCTAGCCAAAAACATTCAGTACTTC
- TRBJ2-3 TRBV6-6 - 15 CASSAHPPRGDTQYF TGTGCCAGCAGTGCCCATCCCCCCCGGGGAGATACGCAGTATTTT
TRBD1 TRBJ2-5 TRBV6-1 - 15 CASSAGQGVVETQYF TGTGCCAGCAGTGCGGGGCAGGGGGTAGTAGAGACCCAGTACTTC
- TRBJ1-1 TRBV6-1 - 15 CASIPLQGLNTEAFF TGTGCCAGCATACCGTTACAGGGCCTTAACACTGAAGCTTTCTTT
- TRBJ1-2 TRBV29-1 - 12 CSVGGAGRLHTF TGCAGCGTTGGCGGGGCAGGGAGGCTCCACACCTTC
- TRBJ2-7 TRBV9 - 15 CASSVAPGGGYEQYF TGTGCCAGCAGCGTAGCTCCGGGGGGCGGCTACGAGCAGTACTTC
TRBD1 TRBJ1-5 TRBV27 - 15 CASSKQGLSNQPQHF TGTGCCAGCAGTAAACAGGGGCTTAGCAATCAGCCCCAGCATTTT
- TRBJ1-1 TRBV27 - 15 CASSLSSARNTEAFF TGTGCCAGCAGTTTATCCAGCGCGCGGAACACTGAAGCTTTCTTT
TRBD2 TRBJ2-7 TRBV19 - 13 CATGGLAGYEQYF TGTGCCACCGGGGGACTAGCGGGATACGAGCAGTACTTC
- TRBJ2-7 TRBV6-5 - 14 CASSPSGVRYEQYF TGTGCCAGCAGTCCGTCGGGGGTACGGTACGAGCAGTACTTC
- TRBJ1-6 TRBV2 - 13 CASSDGIPSPLHF TGTGCCAGCAGTGACGGGATCCCCTCACCCCTCCACTTT